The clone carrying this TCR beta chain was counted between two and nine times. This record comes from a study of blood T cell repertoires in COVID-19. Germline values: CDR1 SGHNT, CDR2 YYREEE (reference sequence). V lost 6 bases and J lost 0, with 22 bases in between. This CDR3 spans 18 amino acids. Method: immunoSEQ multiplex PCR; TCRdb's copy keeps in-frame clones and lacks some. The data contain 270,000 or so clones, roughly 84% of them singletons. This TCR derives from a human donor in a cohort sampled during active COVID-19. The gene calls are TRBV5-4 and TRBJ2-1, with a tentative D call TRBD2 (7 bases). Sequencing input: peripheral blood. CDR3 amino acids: CASTSGGRGGSSYNEQFF. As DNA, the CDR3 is TGTGCCAGCACCTCCGGGGGGCGCGGGGGCAGCTCCTACAATGAGCAGTTCTTC.